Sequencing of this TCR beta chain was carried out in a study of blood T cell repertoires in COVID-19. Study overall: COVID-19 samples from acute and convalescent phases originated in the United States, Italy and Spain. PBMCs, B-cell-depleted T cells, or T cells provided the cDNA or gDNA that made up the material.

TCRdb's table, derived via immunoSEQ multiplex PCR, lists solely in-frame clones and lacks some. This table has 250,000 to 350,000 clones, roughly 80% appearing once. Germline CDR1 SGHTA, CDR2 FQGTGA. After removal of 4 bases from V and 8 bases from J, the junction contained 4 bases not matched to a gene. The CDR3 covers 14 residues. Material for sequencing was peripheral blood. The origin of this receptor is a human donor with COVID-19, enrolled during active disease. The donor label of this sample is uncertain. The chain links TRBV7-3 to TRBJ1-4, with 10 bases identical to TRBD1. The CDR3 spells CASSSGTGDEKLFF. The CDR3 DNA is TGTGCCAGCAGCTCCGGGACAGGGGACGAAAAACTGTTTTTT.